The clone carrying this TCR beta chain came up a few times. The CDR3 runs to 13 residues. V gave up 10 bases and J gave up 2 bases, with 12 bases separating them. This sample is drawn from a study of blood T cell repertoires in COVID-19. Here immunoSEQ multiplex PCR was the method, and the copy in TCRdb shows in-frame clones only, minus some. This sample has tens of thousands of clones; roughly 88% occur once, and the top ten carry 12%. Sequencing was carried out using peripheral blood. The J gene is TRBJ1-3, the V gene TRBV12-3 or TRBV12-4, with a possible D match to TRBD1 (6 bases). The TCR was taken from a human donor in a cohort sampled during active COVID-19. As DNA, the CDR3 is TGTGCCACAGGGAAGGGGGCTGGAAACACCATATATTTT. Its protein product is CATGKGAGNTIYF.